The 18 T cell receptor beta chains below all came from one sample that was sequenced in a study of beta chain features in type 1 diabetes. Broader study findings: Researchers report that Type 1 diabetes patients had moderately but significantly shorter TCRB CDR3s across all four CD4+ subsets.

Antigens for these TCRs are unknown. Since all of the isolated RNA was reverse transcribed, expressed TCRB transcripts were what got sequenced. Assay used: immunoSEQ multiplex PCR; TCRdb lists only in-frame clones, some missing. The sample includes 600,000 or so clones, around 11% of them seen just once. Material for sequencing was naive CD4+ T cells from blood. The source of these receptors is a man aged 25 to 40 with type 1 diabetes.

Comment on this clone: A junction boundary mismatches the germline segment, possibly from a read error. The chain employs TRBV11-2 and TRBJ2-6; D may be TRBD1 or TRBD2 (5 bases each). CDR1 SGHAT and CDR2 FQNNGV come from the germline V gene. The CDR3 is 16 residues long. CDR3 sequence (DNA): TGTGCCAGCACCTTAAATGGGGGCTCTGGGGCCAACGTCCTGACTTTC. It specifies CASTLNGGSGANVLTF.

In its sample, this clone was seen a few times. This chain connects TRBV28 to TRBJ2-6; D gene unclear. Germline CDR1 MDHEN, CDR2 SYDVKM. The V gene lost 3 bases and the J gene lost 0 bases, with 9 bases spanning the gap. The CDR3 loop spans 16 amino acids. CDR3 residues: CASSFLGNSGANVLTF. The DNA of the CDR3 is TGTGCCAGCAGTTTCTTGGGGAACTCTGGGGCCAACGTCCTGACTTTC.

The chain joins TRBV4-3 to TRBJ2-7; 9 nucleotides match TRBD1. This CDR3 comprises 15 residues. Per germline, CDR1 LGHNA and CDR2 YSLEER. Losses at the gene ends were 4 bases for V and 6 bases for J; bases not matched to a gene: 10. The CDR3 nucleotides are TGCGCCAGCAGCCCGGGACAGGGCAGATCGGGCGAGCAGTACTTC. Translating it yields CASSPGQGRSGEQYF.

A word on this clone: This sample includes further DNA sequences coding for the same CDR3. The CDR3 coding sequence is TGTGCCTGGAGTGCGGGACTAGCCCAGGAGACCCAGTACTTC. This sequence encodes CAWSAGLAQETQYF. The gene calls are TRBV30 and TRBJ2-5; TRBD2 matches 9 bases. V was clipped by 1 base and J by 5 bases; unmatched bases: 5. There are 14 residues in the CDR3. Germline V gene data show CDR1 as GTSNPN and CDR2 as SVGIG (reference sequence).

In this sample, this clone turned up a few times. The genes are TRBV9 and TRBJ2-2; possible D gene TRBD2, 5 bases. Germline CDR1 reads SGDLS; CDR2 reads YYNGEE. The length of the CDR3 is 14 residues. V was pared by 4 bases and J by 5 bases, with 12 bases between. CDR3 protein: CASSLGATTGELFF. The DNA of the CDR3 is TGTGCCAGCAGCTTGGGAGCCACGACCGGGGAGCTGTTTTTT. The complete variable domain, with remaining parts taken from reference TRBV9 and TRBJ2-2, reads DSGVTQTPKHLITATGQRVTLRCSPRSGDLSVYWYQQSLDQGLQFLIQYYNGEERAKGNILERFSAQQFPDLHSELNLSSLELGDSALYFCASSLGATTGELFFGEGSRLTVL.

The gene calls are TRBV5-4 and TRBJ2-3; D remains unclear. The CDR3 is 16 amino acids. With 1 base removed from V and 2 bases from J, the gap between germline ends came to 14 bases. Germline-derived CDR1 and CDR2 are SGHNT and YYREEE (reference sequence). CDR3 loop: CASSLIGSVFTDTQYF. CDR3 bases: TGTGCCAGCAGCTTGATTGGCAGCGTATTCACAGATACGCAGTATTTT. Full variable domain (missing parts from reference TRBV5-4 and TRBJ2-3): ETGVTQSPTHLIKTRGQQVTLRCSSQSGHNTVSWYQQALGQGPQFIFQYYREEENGRGNFPPRFSGLQFPNYSSELNVNALELDDSALYLCASSLIGSVFTDTQYFGPGTRLTVL.

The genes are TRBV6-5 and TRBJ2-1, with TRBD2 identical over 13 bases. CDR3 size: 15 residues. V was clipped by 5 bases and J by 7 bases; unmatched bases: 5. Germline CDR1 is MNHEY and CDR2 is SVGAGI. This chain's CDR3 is CASSTTSGGPNEQFF. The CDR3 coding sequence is TGTGCCAGCAGTACGACTAGCGGGGGGCCTAATGAGCAGTTCTTC.

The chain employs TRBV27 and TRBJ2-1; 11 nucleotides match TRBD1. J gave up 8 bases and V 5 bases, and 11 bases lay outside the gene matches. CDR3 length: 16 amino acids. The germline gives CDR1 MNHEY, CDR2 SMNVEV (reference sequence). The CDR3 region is CASSPVGQGAIDEQFF. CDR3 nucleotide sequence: TGTGCCAGCAGTCCCGTCGGACAGGGGGCAATCGATGAGCAGTTCTTC.

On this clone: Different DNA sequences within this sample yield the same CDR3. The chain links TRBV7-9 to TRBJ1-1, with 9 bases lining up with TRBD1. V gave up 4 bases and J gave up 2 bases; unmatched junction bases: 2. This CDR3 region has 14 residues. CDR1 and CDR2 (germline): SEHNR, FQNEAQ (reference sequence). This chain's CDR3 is CASSSGQGNTEAFF. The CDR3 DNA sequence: TGTGCCAGCAGCTCGGGACAGGGCAACACTGAAGCTTTCTTT. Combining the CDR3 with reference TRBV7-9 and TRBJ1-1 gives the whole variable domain DTGVSQNPRHKITKRGQNVTFRCDPISEHNRLYWYRQTLGQGPEFLTYFQNEAQLEKSRLLSDRFSAERPKGSFSTLEIQRTEQGDSAMYLCASSSGQGNTEAFFGQGTRLTVV.

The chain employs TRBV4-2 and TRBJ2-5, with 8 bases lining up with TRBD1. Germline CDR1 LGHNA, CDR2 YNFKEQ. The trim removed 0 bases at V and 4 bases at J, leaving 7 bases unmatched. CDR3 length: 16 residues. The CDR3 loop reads CASSQESNRGTETQYF. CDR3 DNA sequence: TGTGCCAGCAGCCAAGAAAGTAACAGGGGGACAGAGACCCAGTACTTC.

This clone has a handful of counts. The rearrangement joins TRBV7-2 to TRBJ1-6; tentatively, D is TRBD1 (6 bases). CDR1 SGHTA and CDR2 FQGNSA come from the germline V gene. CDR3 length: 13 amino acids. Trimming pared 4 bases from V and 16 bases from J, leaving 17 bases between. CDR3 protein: CASSSVLRDTLHF. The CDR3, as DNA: TGTGCCAGCAGCTCAGTCCTCCGGGACACACTCCACTTT.

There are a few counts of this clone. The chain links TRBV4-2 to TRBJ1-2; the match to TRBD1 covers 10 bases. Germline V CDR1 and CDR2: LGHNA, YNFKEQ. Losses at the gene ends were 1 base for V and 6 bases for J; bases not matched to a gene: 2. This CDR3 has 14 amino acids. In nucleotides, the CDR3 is TGTGCCAGCAGCCAAGGGGACAGGGGTGATGGCTACACCTTC. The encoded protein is CASSQGDRGDGYTF.

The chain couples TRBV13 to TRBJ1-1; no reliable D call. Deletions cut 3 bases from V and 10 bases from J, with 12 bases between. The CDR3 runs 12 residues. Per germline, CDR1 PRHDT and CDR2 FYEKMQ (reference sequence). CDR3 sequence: CASSFPTGSAFF. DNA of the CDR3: TGTGCCAGCAGCTTCCCCACCGGGTCAGCTTTCTTT.

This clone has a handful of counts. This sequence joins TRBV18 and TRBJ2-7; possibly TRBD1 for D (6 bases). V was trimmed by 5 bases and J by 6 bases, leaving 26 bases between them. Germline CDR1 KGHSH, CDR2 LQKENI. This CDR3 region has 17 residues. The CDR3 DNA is TGTGCCAGCTCAACACGCAACATTCAGGGGACCCCAGGCGAGCAGTACTTC. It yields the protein CASSTRNIQGTPGEQYF.

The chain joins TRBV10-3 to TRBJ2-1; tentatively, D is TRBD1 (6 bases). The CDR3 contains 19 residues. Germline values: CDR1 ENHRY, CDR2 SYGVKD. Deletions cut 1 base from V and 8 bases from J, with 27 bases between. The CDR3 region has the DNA TGTGCCATCAGTGAGTGGGGCAGATATGGGGAACAAGGGGGTCATGAGCAGTTCTTC. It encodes CAISEWGRYGEQGGHEQFF.

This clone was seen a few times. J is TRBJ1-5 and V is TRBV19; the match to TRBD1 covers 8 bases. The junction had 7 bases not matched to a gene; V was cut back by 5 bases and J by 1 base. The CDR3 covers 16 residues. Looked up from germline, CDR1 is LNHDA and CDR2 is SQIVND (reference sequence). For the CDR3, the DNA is TGTGCCAGTAGTCCGCACGGACAGGGAAGCAATCAGCCCCAGCATTTT. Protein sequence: CASSPHGQGSNQPQHF.

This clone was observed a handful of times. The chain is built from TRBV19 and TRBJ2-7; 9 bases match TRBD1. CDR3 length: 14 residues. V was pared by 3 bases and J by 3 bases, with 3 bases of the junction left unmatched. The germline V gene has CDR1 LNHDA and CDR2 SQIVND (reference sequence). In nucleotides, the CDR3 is TGTGCCAGTAGTATTCCGGGACAGGGCTACGAGCAGTACTTC. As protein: CASSIPGQGYEQYF.

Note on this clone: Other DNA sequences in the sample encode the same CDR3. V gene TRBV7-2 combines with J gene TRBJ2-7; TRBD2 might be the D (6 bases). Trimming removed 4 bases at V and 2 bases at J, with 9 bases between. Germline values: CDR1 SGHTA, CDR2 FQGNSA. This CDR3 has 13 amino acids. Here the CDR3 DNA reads TGTGCCAGCAGCTCGACGGGGGCCTACGAGCAGTACTTC. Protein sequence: CASSSTGAYEQYF.